The rows below give T cell receptor beta chains drawn from one sample of a study of shared clonotypes between healthy human individuals. The protocol was immunoSEQ multiplex PCR, while the TCRdb copy is restricted to in-frame clones and leaves out a portion. The sample holds 2.5 million or so clones, approximately 92% seen once. The sequenced material came from naive CD4+ T cells sorted from blood. The receptors were sampled from a man aged 18 to 35 in good health. CDR3s include the opening cysteine and the closing phenylalanine or tryptophan. D genes are given only for firm matches. The listing skips clone size in some rows; elsewhere it reads once, few, many or a size class.

V	D	size	J	CDR3	DNA
TRBV30	.	.	TRBJ2-2	CAWSLHGTSTGELFF	TGTGCCTGGAGTTTACACGGGACCTCCACCGGGGAGCTGTTTTTT
TRBV18	TRBD2	.	TRBJ2-5	CASSPRRTSGGVQTQYF	TGTGCCAGCTCACCGAGGAGAACTAGCGGGGGAGTGCAGACCCAGTACTTC
TRBV21-1	.	.	TRBJ2-5	CASMGGPQETQYF	TGTGCCAGCATGGGGGGGCCCCAAGAGACCCAGTACTTC
TRBV11-2	.	.	TRBJ2-7	CASSRGAAETYEQYF	TGTGCCAGCAGCCGCGGGGCGGCAGAAACCTACGAGCAGTACTTC
TRBV19	.	.	TRBJ2-7	CASSNRDTNLYEQYF	TGTGCCAGTAGTAACCGGGACACCAACCTCTACGAGCAGTACTTC
TRBV20-1	.	.	TRBJ1-6	CSARQNSPLHF	TGCAGTGCCAGACAGAATTCACCCCTCCACTTT
TRBV5-1	TRBD2	.	TRBJ2-7	CASSPRTSGSFEQYF	TGCGCCAGCAGCCCTAGGACTAGCGGGAGTTTCGAGCAGTACTTC
TRBV7-9	.	.	TRBJ2-3	CASREIGGTDTQYF	TGTGCCAGCAGGGAAATCGGGGGCACAGATACGCAGTATTTT
TRBV7-9	.	.	TRBJ2-7	CASSTRTDPDYEQYF	TGTGCCAGCAGCACCCGGACGGACCCGGACTACGAGCAGTACTTC
TRBV14	.	.	TRBJ2-4	CASSPNAGVFQYF	TGTGCCAGCAGCCCCAATGCAGGAGTTTTTCAGTACTTC
TRBV7-2	.	.	TRBJ1-2	CASSTQQGLDHGYTF	TGTGCCAGCAGCACCCAACAGGGTTTAGATCATGGCTACACCTTC
TRBV2	.	.	TRBJ2-1	CASSGYQQFF	TGTGCCAGCAGTGGGTATCAGCAGTTCTTC
TRBV11-2	.	.	TRBJ2-1	CASSGRRISNEQFF	TGTGCCAGCAGCGGACGTCGGATCTCCAATGAGCAGTTCTTC
TRBV30	.	.	TRBJ1-5	CAWRYRAGGPQHF	TGTGCCTGGAGGTACAGGGCCGGGGGGCCCCAGCATTTT
TRBV7-2	.	once	TRBJ2-1	CASSLGGLRLEEQFF	TGTGCCAGCAGCTTAGGGGGGCTCCGCCTGGAGGAGCAGTTCTTC